The 20 T cell receptor beta chains below come from one sample, sequenced in a study of STAT5B mutations in CD4+ large granular lymphocyte leukemia. Only in-frame clones appear in the TCRdb table, and some are missing; sequencing was by immunoSEQ multiplex PCR. Among about 40,000 clones listed, approximately 84% were seen once. Sequencing used CD4+ T cells from blood buffy coats. All receptors derive from a human donor in good health.

The V gene is TRBV10-3, the J gene TRBJ2-1, with no clear D. Germline V gene data show CDR1 as ENHRY and CDR2 as SYGVKD. This CDR3 has 16 amino acids. Trimming stripped 4 bases from V and 0 bases from J, with 13 bases between. The CDR3 DNA sequence: TGTGCCATCAGTGGCCTCAGTAAAAACTCCTACAATGAGCAGTTCTTC. Protein: CAISGLSKNSYNEQFF.

The DNA for the CDR3 is TGTGCCAGCAAAGACTTCCGGGATACGCAGTATTTT. As protein: CASKDFRDTQYF. The gene calls are TRBV6-1 and TRBJ2-3; D is ambiguous. The CDR3 sequence is 12 residues long. Trimming took off 7 bases at V and 6 bases at J, with 11 bases between the two ends. In germline, CDR1 is MNHNS, CDR2 SASEGT.

V gene TRBV9 combines with J gene TRBJ2-3; no reliable D call. The CDR3 extends over 14 amino acids. The V and J ends lost 4 bases and 2 bases respectively, with 11 bases between them. Germline V gene sequence: CDR1 SGDLS, CDR2 YYNGEE. The CDR3 nucleotides read TGTGCCAGCAGCCTAGACCAATACACAGATACGCAGTATTTT. It translates to CASSLDQYTDTQYF.

The genes are TRBV5-6 and TRBJ1-1, with a weak D call TRBD1 (6 bases). Germline CDR1 is SGHDT and CDR2 is YYEEEE. Deletions cut 4 bases from V and 5 bases from J, with 15 bases between. CDR3 length: 14 residues. The CDR3 DNA reads TGTGCCAGCAGCCGAGACAGGATTCAAACTGAAGCTTTCTTT. Amino acid sequence: CASSRDRIQTEAFF. The full variable domain, in which reference TRBV5-6 and TRBJ1-1 provide the parts outside the CDR3, is DAGVTQSPTHLIKTRGQQVTLRCSPKSGHDTVSWYQQALGQGPQFIFQYYEEEERQRGNFPDRFSGHQFPNYSSELNVNALLLGDSALYLCASSRDRIQTEAFFGQGTRLTVV.

This chain uses TRBV6-1 with TRBJ2-3; 7 bases are shared with TRBD1. The CDR3 is 15 amino acids. Looked up from germline, CDR1 is MNHNS and CDR2 is SASEGT. Trimming removed 5 bases from V and 5 bases from J; junction bases left unmatched: 10. The CDR3 region has the DNA TGTGCCAGCAGTCGGGACAGCCACGAAGGAGATACGCAGTATTTT. Translating it yields CASSRDSHEGDTQYF.

The V and J genes are TRBV7-8 and TRBJ1-1; D call uncertain. V lost 4 bases, J lost 2 bases, and 5 bases lay in between. The germline V gene has CDR1 SGHVS and CDR2 FQNEAQ. This CDR3 is built from 12 residues. The CDR3 is CASSSTNTEAFF. DNA for the CDR3: TGTGCCAGCAGCTCCACTAACACTGAAGCTTTCTTT.

The rearrangement links TRBV5-1 to TRBJ1-1; TRBD1 is a possible D gene (6 bases). Germline-derived CDR1 and CDR2 are SGHRS and YFSETQ. V was trimmed by 2 bases and J by 8 bases, leaving 10 bases between them. The CDR3 sequence is 12 residues long. CDR3 protein: CASSLTGQEAFF. The CDR3 bases are TGCGCCAGCAGCTTAACCGGACAGGAAGCTTTCTTT.

The CDR3 protein is CASSLVVTETDTQYF. In DNA form, the CDR3 reads TGCGCCAGCAGCTTGGTGGTGACAGAGACAGATACGCAGTATTTT. The rearrangement joins TRBV5-1 to TRBJ2-3, with D possibly TRBD1 on 5 matching bases. The CDR3 totals 15 residues. Trimming stripped 0 bases from V and 3 bases from J, with 11 bases between. Germline V CDR1 and CDR2: SGHRS, YFSETQ.

The chain links TRBV11-2 to TRBJ2-5; TRBD1 aligns across 10 bases. Germline CDR1 SGHAT, CDR2 FQNNGV. The CDR3 is 17 residues long. V was pared by 4 bases and J by 7 bases, with 15 bases of the junction left unmatched. Here the CDR3 DNA reads TGTGCCAGCAGCTCAACCAGCCGGGACAGGGGAGGGGGGACCCAGTACTTC. Translated: CASSSTSRDRGGGTQYF.

The chain uses TRBV7-8 and TRBJ1-5, with 8 bases identical to TRBD1. V trimming: 5 bases; J trimming: 2 bases; junction bases outside the gene matches: 5. The CDR3 has 15 residues. Germline lookup yields CDR1 SGHVS and CDR2 FQNEAQ. CDR3 region: CASSSGQGGNQPQHF. CDR3 coding DNA: TGTGCCAGCAGCAGTGGACAGGGCGGCAATCAGCCCCAGCATTTT. Filled out from reference TRBV7-8 and TRBJ1-5, the complete variable domain reads GAGVSQSPRYKVAKRGQDVALRCDPISGHVSLFWYQQALGQGPEFLTYFQNEAQLDKSGLPSDRFFAERPEGSVSTLKIQRTQQEDSAVYLCASSSGQGGNQPQHFGDGTRLSIL.

The rearrangement joins TRBV9 to TRBJ2-2; TRBD2 is a possible D gene (7 bases). V was pared by 0 bases and J by 6 bases, with 9 bases between. The CDR3 extends over 14 amino acids. Per the germline V gene, CDR1 is SGDLS and CDR2 is YYNGEE. The DNA of the CDR3 is TGTGCCAGCAGCGTAGCGGGGGGCTCCGGGGAGCTGTTTTTT. Protein sequence: CASSVAGGSGELFF.

The chain employs TRBV7-3 and TRBJ1-6; unclear D gene. The ends were cut back, 1 base at V and 6 bases at J, with 13 bases in the middle. The germline gives CDR1 SGHTA, CDR2 FQGTGA. The CDR3 extends over 16 amino acids. The CDR3 nucleotides are TGTGCCAGCAGCTTAAGGGCAGGAGACTTTAATTCACCCCTCCACTTT. Its protein product is CASSLRAGDFNSPLHF.

In this sample, this clone turned up a few times. The rearrangement links TRBV6-6 to TRBJ1-5; D unresolved. Germline V gives CDR1 MNHNY, CDR2 SVGAGI (reference sequence). The CDR3 extends over 16 amino acids. Trimming stripped 0 bases from V and 7 bases from J, with 16 bases between. CDR3 amino acids: CASSYSRQVPRQPQHF. CDR3 in DNA: TGTGCCAGCAGTTACTCGAGGCAAGTCCCGCGCCAGCCCCAGCATTTT.

The chain joins TRBV19 to TRBJ1-5; D is unclear. CDR1 and CDR2 (germline): LNHDA, SQIVND (reference sequence). The CDR3 is 16 residues long. Trimming pared 2 bases from V and 0 bases from J, leaving 11 bases between. For the CDR3, the DNA is TGTGCCAGTAGTATAATTGTTTCCGATAGCAATCAGCCCCAGCATTTT. As protein: CASSIIVSDSNQPQHF.

This rearrangement joins TRBV4-3 to TRBJ2-7; D not certain. Trimming removed 0 bases from V and 6 bases from J, with 18 bases in between. This CDR3 region has 16 residues. CDR1 and CDR2 (germline): LGHNA, YSLEER. This chain's CDR3 is CASSQEAAHGVAEQYF. CDR3 coding DNA: TGCGCCAGCAGCCAAGAGGCGGCCCATGGGGTCGCCGAGCAGTACTTC.

This chain connects TRBV19 to TRBJ2-5; TRBD1 is a possible D gene (6 bases). CDR3 length equals 15 residues. V lost 5 bases and J 5 bases, leaving 18 bases between the germline ends. Germline-derived CDR1 and CDR2 are LNHDA and SQIVND (reference sequence). The CDR3 sequence: CASSFSGTTRETQYF. CDR3 DNA sequence: TGTGCCAGTAGTTTTTCCGGGACAACCCGGGAGACCCAGTACTTC.

The gene calls are TRBV5-1 and TRBJ2-7, with TRBD1 matching over 8 bases. The CDR3 is 13 amino acids. Germline V gene lookup returns CDR1 SGHRS and CDR2 YFSETQ. Trimming took 0 bases from V and 9 from J; bases not matched to a gene: 5. The CDR3 reads CASSLASQGGQYF. Here the CDR3 DNA reads TGCGCCAGCAGCTTGGCCTCACAGGGGGGGCAGTACTTC.

J is TRBJ1-1 and V is TRBV6-1; maybe TRBD1 (5 bases). Trimming pared 1 base from V and 1 base from J, leaving 10 bases between. Germline assignment: CDR1 MNHNS and CDR2 SASEGT. The length of the CDR3 is 15 residues. The CDR3 DNA reads TGTGCCAGCAGTGAAGGTGGGGGAAGGAACACTGAAGCTTTCTTT. Translation gives CASSEGGGRNTEAFF.

This chain joins TRBV7-9 and TRBJ2-1; D unclear. With 3 bases removed from V and 1 base from J, the gap between germline ends came to 4 bases. Germline CDR1 and CDR2: SEHNR and FQNEAQ (reference sequence). The CDR3 contains 13 residues. In DNA form, the CDR3 reads TGTGCCAGCAGCTTCAGGTCCTACAATGAGCAGTTCTTC. Translation: CASSFRSYNEQFF.

The table lists this clone with a few counts. The CDR3 protein is CASKQDLNTEAFF. The CDR3 DNA reads as TGTGCCAGCAAACAGGATTTGAACACTGAAGCTTTCTTT. The chain joins TRBV2 to TRBJ1-1, with a possible D match to TRBD1 (5 bases). Trimming left V 7 bases short and J 0 bases short, with 9 bases between. CDR1 SNHLY and CDR2 FYNNEI come from the germline V gene. The CDR3 loop spans 13 amino acids.